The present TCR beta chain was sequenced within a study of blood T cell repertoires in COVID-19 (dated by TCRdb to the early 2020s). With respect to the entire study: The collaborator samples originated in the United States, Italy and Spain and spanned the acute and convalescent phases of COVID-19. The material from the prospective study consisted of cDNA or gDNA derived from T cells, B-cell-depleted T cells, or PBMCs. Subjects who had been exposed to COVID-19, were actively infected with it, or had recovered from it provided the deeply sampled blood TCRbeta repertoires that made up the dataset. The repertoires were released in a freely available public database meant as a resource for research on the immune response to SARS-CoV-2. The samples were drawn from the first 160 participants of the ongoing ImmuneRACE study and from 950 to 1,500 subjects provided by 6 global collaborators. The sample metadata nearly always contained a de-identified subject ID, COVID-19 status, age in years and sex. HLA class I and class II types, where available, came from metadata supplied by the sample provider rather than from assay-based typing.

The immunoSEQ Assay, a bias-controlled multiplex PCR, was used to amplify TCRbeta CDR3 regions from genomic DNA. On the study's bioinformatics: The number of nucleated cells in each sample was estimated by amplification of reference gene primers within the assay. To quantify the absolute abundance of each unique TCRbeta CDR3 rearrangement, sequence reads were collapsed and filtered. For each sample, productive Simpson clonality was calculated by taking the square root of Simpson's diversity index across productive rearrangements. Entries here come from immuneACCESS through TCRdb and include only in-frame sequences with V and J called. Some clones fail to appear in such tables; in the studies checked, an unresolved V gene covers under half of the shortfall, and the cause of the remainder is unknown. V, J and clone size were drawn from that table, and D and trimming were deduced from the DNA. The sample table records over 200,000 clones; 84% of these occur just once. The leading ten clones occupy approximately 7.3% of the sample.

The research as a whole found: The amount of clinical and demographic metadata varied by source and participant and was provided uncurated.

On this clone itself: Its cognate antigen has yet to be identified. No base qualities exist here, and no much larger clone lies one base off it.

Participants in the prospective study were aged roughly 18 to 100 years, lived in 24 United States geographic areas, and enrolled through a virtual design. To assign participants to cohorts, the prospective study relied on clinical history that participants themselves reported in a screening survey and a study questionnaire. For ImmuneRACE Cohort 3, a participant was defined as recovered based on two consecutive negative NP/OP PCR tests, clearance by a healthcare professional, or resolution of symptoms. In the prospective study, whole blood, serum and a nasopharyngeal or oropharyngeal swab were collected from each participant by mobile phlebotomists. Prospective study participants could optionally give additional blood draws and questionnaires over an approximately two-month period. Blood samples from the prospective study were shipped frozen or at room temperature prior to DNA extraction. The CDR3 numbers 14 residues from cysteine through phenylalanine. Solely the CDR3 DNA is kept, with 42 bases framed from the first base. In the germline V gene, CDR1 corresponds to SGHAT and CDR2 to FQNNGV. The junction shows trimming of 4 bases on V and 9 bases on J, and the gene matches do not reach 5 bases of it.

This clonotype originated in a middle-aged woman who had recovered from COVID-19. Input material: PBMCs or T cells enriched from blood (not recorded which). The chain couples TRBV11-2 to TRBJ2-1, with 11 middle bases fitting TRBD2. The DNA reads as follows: TGTGCCAGCAGCTCTGGGACTAGCGGTGGTGAGCAGTTCTTC. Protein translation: CASSSGTSGGEQFF.